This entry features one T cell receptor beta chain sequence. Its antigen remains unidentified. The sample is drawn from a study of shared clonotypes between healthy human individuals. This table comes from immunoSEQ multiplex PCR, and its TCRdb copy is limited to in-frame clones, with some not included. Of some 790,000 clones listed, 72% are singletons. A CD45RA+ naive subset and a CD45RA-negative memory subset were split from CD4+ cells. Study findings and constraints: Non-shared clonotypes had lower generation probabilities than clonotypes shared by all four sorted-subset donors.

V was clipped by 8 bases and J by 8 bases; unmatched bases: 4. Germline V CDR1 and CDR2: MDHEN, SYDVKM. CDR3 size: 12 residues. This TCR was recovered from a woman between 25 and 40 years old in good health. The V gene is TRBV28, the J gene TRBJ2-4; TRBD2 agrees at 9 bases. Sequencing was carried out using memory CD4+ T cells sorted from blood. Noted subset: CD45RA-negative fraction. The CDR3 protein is CASEAGGDIQYF. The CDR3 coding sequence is TGTGCCAGCGAAGCGGGGGGAGACATTCAGTACTTC.